A selection of T cell receptor beta chains follows, all from one sample in a study of metastatic and nonmetastatic thyroid tumors. Via MiXCR, TCRdb re-called the PCR reads. The sample holds tens of thousands of clones; roughly 4% are singletons and the top ten take around 20%. Material for sequencing was blood. All receptors come from a female donor with papillary thyroid cancer or a benign thyroid nodule (not recorded which). Some clones in this sample may be carry-over from other donors' samples. CDR3s include the opening cysteine and the closing phenylalanine or tryptophan. The D gene is left open where the match is weak. The size field is filled for only some rows; it gives once, few, many or a size class.

size,D,V,J,DNA,CDR3
few,NA,TRBV4-3,TRBJ2-2,TGCGCCAGCAGCCAAGATTCAAGATCGAACACCGGGGAGCTGTTTTTT,CASSQDSRSNTGELFF
many,TRBD2,TRBV7-9,TRBJ2-1,TGTGCCAGCAGCTTAGGATTTGACAGCGGGGGGTTCTTC,CASSLGFDSGGFF
NA,NA,TRBV20-1,TRBJ2-1,TGCAGTGCTAGAGACCCAGAGGGGGGGGACTACAATGAGCAGTTCTTC,CSARDPEGGDYNEQFF
many,TRBD2,TRBV12-5,TRBJ2-1,TGTGCTAGTGCTACTCTAGCGGGAGGGACTTCACCCGGTGAGCAGTTCTTC,CASATLAGGTSPGEQFF
medium-sized,NA,TRBV19,TRBJ1-1,TGTGCCAGTAGGATTCAGGGAAGCACTGAAGCTTTCTTT,CASRIQGSTEAFF
NA,TRBD2,TRBV20-1,TRBJ2-7,TGCAGTGCTAGCCCCTCCGAGAGGACTAGCGACTACGAGCAGTACTTC,CSASPSERTSDYEQYF
many,NA,TRBV6-1,TRBJ1-2,TGTGCCAGCAGTGAACGGGGGAGCGGCTATGGCTACACCTTC,CASSERGSGYGYTF
many,NA,TRBV11-2,TRBJ2-7,TGTGCCAGCAGCTTAGTAGTTGGGCTGCTGGAGCAGTACTTC,CASSLVVGLLEQYF
many,NA,TRBV24-1,TRBJ1-4,TGTGCCACCAGAGGGACCGGGAGTGAAAAACTGTTTTTT,CATRGTGSEKLFF
NA,TRBD2,TRBV6-1,TRBJ2-1,TGTGCCAGCAGTGAAGAGGCGGGAGGGGGGCAGGATGAGCAGTTCTTC,CASSEEAGGGQDEQFF
many,NA,TRBV28,TRBJ1-5,TGTGCCAGCAGTTTAGGGGCTCAGCCCCAGCATTTT,CASSLGAQPQHF
few,TRBD1,TRBV7-9,TRBJ1-2,TGTGCCAGCAGCGCGAACAGGGGAGGGTCTAACTATGGCTACACCTTC,CASSANRGGSNYGYTF
few,TRBD1,TRBV28,TRBJ2-3,TGTGCCAGCAGTTCCCAAGACAGGGTCACAGATACGCAGTATTTT,CASSSQDRVTDTQYF
NA,TRBD1,TRBV6-2/TRBV6-3,TRBJ2-5,TGTGCCAGCAGGCTCGGACAGGGCCTGCAAGAGACCCAGTACTTC,CASRLGQGLQETQYF
NA,NA,TRBV6-1,TRBJ1-3,TGTGCCAGCTGCGAGGGACTGGGAAACACCATATATTTT,CASCEGLGNTIYF
many,NA,TRBV5-1,TRBJ2-7,TGCGCCAGCAGCTTGGGCGGGAACGCCTACGAGCAGTACTTC,CASSLGGNAYEQYF
few,TRBD1,TRBV6-6,TRBJ2-4,TGTGCCAGCAGCCCCACAGGGGGAGAGGCCAAGTACTTC,CASSPTGGEAKYF
NA,NA,TRBV4-1,TRBJ1-6,TGCGCCAGCAGCCAGGTGGCACGATCACCCCTCCACTTT,CASSQVARSPLHF
many,TRBD1,TRBV3-1,TRBJ1-5,TGTGCCAGCAGCCAAGGGACCGACAGGGGAGGTCAGCCCCAGCATTTT,CASSQGTDRGGQPQHF
NA,TRBD2,TRBV20-1,TRBJ2-7,TGCAGTGCTGGACTAGCGGGAGGATACGAGCAGTACTTC,CSAGLAGGYEQYF
many,NA,TRBV4-2,TRBJ1-6,TGTGCCAGCAGCCAAGTTTCAGCTATGGGTTCACCCCTCCACTTT,CASSQVSAMGSPLHF
NA,TRBD1,TRBV20-1,TRBJ1-2,TGCAGTGCTGGACCTCCTGCCGGACAGGGGTCTTTAAACTGTGGCTACACCTTC,CSAGPPAGQGSLNCGYTF
NA,TRBD2,TRBV7-8,TRBJ2-3,TGTGCCAGCAGCCCCGGACTAGCGGGAGCTTACACAGATACGCAGTATTTT,CASSPGLAGAYTDTQYF
medium-sized,NA,TRBV19,TRBJ2-7,TGTGCCAGTAGTATAGGGTCGCTTTCCTACGAGCAGTACTTC,CASSIGSLSYEQYF
NA,TRBD2,TRBV5-1,TRBJ2-3,TGCGCCAGCAGCTTGTCTCCTAGCGGTTCGTCCACAGATACGCAGTATTTT,CASSLSPSGSSTDTQYF
NA,TRBD1,TRBV7-2,TRBJ1-5,TGTGCCAGCAGCTCCAGGGGGGGAGATCAGCCCCAGCATTTT,CASSSRGGDQPQHF
NA,NA,TRBV2,TRBJ2-3,TGTGCCAGCCGCAGGGGCACAGATACGCAGTATTTT,CASRRGTDTQYF
many,TRBD1,TRBV2,TRBJ2-7,TGTGCCAGCAACATTATTGGGGGGACAGGGGGACCCTACGAGCAGTACTTC,CASNIIGGTGGPYEQYF
medium-sized,NA,TRBV2,TRBJ2-7,TGTGCCAGCTCCGGGATGCCCTCCTACGAGCAGTACTTC,CASSGMPSYEQYF
NA,TRBD2,TRBV6-1,TRBJ2-5,TGTGCCAGCAGTCCGACTAGCGGGGTCCAAGAGACCCAGTACTTC,CASSPTSGVQETQYF
few,NA,TRBV7-8,TRBJ2-2,TGTGCCAGCAGCCGCGGGACCTTAGGCAACACCGGGGAGCTGTTTTTT,CASSRGTLGNTGELFF
few,NA,TRBV20-1,TRBJ2-2,TGCAGTGCTAGAGACCCGGAGGGGGGGGAAACCGGGGAGCTGTTTTTT,CSARDPEGGETGELFF
NA,NA,TRBV6-1,TRBJ2-7,TGTGCCAGCAGCACGAGGGAAGGTTCCTACGAGCAGTACTTC,CASSTREGSYEQYF